The T cell receptor (beta chain) described here comes from a study of OX40 agonist ivuxolimab in advanced cancers. In the study overall: Ivuxolimab was a fully human IgG2 agonistic monoclonal antibody targeting the costimulatory receptor OX40 (CD134). Intravenous ivuxolimab was administered to patients every 2 weeks at six dose levels: 0.01, 0.1, 0.3, 1.5, 3 and 10 mg/kg. Among the approximately 50 dose-escalation patients, about 20 had hepatocellular carcinoma, around 15 melanoma, 9 renal cell carcinoma and 9 head and neck cancer. In the dose-escalation cohort, roughly 80% of patients were male, and the mean age was roughly 60 years, with a range of about 20 to 90. Patients were allowed to have had prior anti-PD-1, anti-PD-L1 or anti-CTLA-4 therapy, and around 43% of the dose-escalation patients had been treated with checkpoint inhibitors. Partial responses occurred in three dose-escalation patients, of whom one had hepatocellular carcinoma and two had cutaneous melanoma. Peripheral TCRbeta sequencing was intended to test whether TCR sequence diversity was altered and clonal T-cell expansion was caused by ivuxolimab. The paper covers the monotherapy dose-escalation part of the phase I ivuxolimab trial, which included N ≈ 54 patients. General findings and caveats noted by the study authors: In the 0.1-3.0 mg/kg groups, partial responders were among the patients with the lowest normalized peripheral clonal expansion, particularly in CD8+ T cells. At doses from 0.1 to 3.0 mg/kg, clonal expansion was seen in both CD4+ and CD8+ blood T cells between baseline and week 6. Low levels of normalized T-cell clonal expansion were also seen in some patients who did not respond. The antigen specificity of the clonally expanded peripheral T cells was not determined. After ivuxolimab, more expanded clones were found on average in CD8+ T cells than in CD4+ T cells.

Patients with autoimmune disease history or receiving systemic immunosuppression were excluded from the trial. Peripheral blood for TCR sequencing was collected from all dose cohorts at baseline, on cycle 4 day 1, and on cycle 7 day 1. The samples were taken from a phase I, first-in-human, multicenter, open-label dose-escalation trial of ivuxolimab. Adults with locally advanced or metastatic melanoma, renal cell, hepatocellular, or head and neck squamous cell carcinoma were enrolled in the trial. Before TCR sequencing, CD4+ and CD8+ T cells were separately sorted from peripheral blood. CDR1 and CDR2 (SGHAT, FQNNGV) derive from the germline V gene. Germline trimming amounts to 5 bases on V and 4 bases on J, with 2 as the count of junction bases outside the gene matches. From the cysteine through the phenylalanine, the CDR3 covers 14 amino acids. Only the CDR3 region is kept as DNA, spanning 42 bases read in frame from base 1.

A remark on this clone: No cognate antigen has been identified for it. The sample holds no much larger clone one base away, and base qualities are not on file.

Genomic DNA was extracted from sorted cells for sequencing of the TCRbeta CDR3 region. The immunoSEQ Assay was used for sequencing of TCRbeta CDR3 regions. TCRdb took over this immuneACCESS table, retaining in-frame rearrangements with V and J assigned. Such tables are incomplete; in checked studies, under half of the missing clones stem from an unresolved V gene, and the remainder is unexplained. This sample comprises approximately 78,000 clones, around 89% of them detected only once. The ten largest clonotypes hold roughly 1% of the sample. The rearrangement combines TRBV11-2 with TRBJ1-6; TRBD1 fits 7 bases in the junction. This specimen was CD4+ or CD8+ T cells sorted from blood, taken in a trial of the OX40 agonist ivuxolimab. The receptor comes from an adult with an advanced solid tumor such as melanoma, head and neck, liver or kidney cancer. The nucleotides read TGTGCCAGCAGCCCGGGACAGTATAATTCACCCCTCCACTTT. Its protein reads: CASSPGQYNSPLHF.